This T cell receptor (beta chain) is drawn from a study of blood T cell repertoires in COVID-19. Overall study context: Acute and convalescent COVID-19 specimens originated in the United States, Italy and Spain. Sample material is recorded as cDNA or gDNA derived from T cells, B-cell-depleted T cells, or PBMCs.

Germline V gene lookup returns CDR1 MNHEY and CDR2 SVGAGI. The CDR3 sequence is 15 residues long. V was clipped by 10 bases and J by 3 bases; unmatched bases: 11. The Seattle patients joined while their infection was active and were tracked longitudinally afterward. In the authors' methods: From reference gene primer amplification, estimates of nucleated cell counts were derived. Assay: immunoSEQ multiplex PCR; the TCRdb copy retains only in-frame clones and omits some. Clonal size and the V and J genes are those of that table, whereas D and trimming came from the DNA. The sample lists 250,000 or so clones, 70% to 90% seen once, with over 5% in the top ten.

This TCR derives from an older woman with COVID-19, enrolled during active disease. Material for sequencing was peripheral blood. V is TRBV6-5 and J is TRBJ1-5; 8 bases map to TRBD1. CDR3 in amino acids: CATRIDRGTNQPQHF. CDR3 DNA: TGTGCCACCCGAATAGACAGGGGCACCAATCAGCCCCAGCATTTT.